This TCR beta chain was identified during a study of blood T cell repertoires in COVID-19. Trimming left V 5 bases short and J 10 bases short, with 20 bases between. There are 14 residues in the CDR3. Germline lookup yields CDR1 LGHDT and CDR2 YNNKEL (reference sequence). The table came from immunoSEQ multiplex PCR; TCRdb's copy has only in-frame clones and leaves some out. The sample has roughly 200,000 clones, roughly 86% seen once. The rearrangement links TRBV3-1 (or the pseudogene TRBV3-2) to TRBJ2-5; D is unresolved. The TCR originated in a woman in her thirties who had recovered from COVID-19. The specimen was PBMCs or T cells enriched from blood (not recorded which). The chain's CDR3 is CASSAGASERDQYF. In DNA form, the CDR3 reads TGTGCCAGCAGCGCCGGAGCCTCCGAAAGAGACCAGTACTTC.